This TCR beta chain stems from a study of T cells after posttransplantation cyclophosphamide. General study results and limits: Donor CD8+ memory clones often dominated recipient blood repertoires at later times. Skin or GI-infiltrating T cells shared few TRB sequences with blood.

This clone was counted ten times or more. As yet, its antigen is unknown. The CDR3 length is 14 residues. V lost 6 bases to trimming and J lost 4 bases, with 14 bases between them. Per the germline V gene, CDR1 is MNHEY and CDR2 is SVGAGI. Generated by immunoSEQ multiplex PCR, the TCRdb table keeps only in-frame clones and is missing some. The data show 45,000 to 55,000 clones, with none appearing a single time. The source of this sequence is a man aged 35-49 years in good health, CMV-negative, and a related stem cell transplant donor. This rearrangement joins TRBV6-5 to TRBJ2-3; no definite D call. Source material: PBMCs. The CDR3 bases are TGTGCCAGCAGGGCCCCTAGGTCTCCAGATACGCAGTATTTT. This gives the protein CASRAPRSPDTQYF.